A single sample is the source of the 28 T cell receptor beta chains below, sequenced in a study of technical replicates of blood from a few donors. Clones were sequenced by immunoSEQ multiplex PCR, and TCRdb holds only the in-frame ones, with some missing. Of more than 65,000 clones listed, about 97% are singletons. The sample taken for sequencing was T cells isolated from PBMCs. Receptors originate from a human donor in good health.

The CDR3 DNA is TGTGCCAGCAGTACCGGGACACCCGAGAGGAACTACACCTTC. It codes for CASSTGTPERNYTF. The chain carries TRBV6-5 and TRBJ1-2; possibly TRBD1 for D (6 bases). The CDR3 extends over 14 amino acids. V was trimmed by 5 bases and J by 10 bases, leaving 20 bases between them. The germline CDR1 and CDR2 sequences are MNHEY and SVGAGI.

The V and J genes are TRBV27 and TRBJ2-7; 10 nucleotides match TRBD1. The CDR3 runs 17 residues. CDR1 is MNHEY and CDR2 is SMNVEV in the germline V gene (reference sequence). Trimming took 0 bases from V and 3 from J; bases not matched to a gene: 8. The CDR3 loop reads CASSLSRQGARVYEQYF. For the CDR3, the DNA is TGTGCCAGCAGTTTATCTAGACAGGGGGCGAGAGTCTACGAGCAGTACTTC.

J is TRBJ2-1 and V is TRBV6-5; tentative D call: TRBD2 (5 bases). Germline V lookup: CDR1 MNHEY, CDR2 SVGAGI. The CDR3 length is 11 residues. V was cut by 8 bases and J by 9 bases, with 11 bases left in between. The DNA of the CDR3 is TGTGCCAGCCGGCGGGTGGGTGAGCAGTTCTTC. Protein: CASRRVGEQFF.

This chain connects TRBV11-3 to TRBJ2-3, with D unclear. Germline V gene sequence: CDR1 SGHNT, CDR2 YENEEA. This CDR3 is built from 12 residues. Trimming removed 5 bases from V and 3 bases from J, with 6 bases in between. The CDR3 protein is CASSPETDTQYF. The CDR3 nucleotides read TGTGCCAGCAGCCCGGAGACAGATACGCAGTATTTT.

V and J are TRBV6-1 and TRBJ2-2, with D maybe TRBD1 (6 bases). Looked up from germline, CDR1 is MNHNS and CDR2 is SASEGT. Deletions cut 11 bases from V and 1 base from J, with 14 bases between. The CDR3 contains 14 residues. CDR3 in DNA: TGTGCCTGTAGAACGGGACAGAACACCGGGGAGCTGTTTTTT. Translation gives CACRTGQNTGELFF.

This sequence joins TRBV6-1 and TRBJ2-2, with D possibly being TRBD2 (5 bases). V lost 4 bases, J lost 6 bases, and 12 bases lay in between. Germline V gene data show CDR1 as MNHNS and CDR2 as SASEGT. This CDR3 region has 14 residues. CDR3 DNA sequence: TGTGCCAGCAGTGCCGGGGTTAGCTCCGGGGAGCTGTTTTTT. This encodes CASSAGVSSGELFF.

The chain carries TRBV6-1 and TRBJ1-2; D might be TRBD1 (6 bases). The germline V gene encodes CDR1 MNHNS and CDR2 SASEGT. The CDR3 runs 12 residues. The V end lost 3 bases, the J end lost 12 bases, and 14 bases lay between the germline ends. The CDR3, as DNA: TGTGCCAGCAGTGATAGGGACGGGACAAACACCTTC. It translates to CASSDRDGTNTF.

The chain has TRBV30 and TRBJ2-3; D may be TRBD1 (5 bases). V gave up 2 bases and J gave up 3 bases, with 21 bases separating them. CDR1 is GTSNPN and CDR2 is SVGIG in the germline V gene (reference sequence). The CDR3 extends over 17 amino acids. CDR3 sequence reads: CAWSFPRSSAGTDTQYF. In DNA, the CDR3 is TGTGCCTGGAGTTTTCCTAGGTCCTCTGCAGGGACAGATACGCAGTATTTT.

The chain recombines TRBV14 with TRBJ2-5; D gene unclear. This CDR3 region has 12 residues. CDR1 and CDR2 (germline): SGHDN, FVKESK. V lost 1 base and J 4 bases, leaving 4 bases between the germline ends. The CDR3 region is CASSQVLETQYF. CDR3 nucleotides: TGTGCCAGCAGCCAAGTACTAGAGACCCAGTACTTC.

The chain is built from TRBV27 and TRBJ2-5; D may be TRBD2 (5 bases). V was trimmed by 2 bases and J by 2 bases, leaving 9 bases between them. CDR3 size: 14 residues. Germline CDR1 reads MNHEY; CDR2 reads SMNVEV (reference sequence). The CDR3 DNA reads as TGTGCCAGCAGTTTAAGAGCGGTACAAGAGACCCAGTACTTC. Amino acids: CASSLRAVQETQYF.

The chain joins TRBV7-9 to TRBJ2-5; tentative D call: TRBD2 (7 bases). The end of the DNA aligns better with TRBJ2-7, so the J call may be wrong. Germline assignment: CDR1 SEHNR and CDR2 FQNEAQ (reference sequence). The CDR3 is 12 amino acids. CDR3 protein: CASRGADTEQYF. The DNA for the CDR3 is TGTGCCAGCCGGGGGGCCGACACCGAGCAGTACTTC.

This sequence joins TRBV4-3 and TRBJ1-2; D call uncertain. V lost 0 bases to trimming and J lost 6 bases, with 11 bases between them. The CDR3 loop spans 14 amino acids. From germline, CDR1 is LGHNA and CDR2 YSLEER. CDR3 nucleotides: TGCGCCAGCAGCCAAGACTTGCGCGTAGATGGCTACACCTTC. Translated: CASSQDLRVDGYTF.

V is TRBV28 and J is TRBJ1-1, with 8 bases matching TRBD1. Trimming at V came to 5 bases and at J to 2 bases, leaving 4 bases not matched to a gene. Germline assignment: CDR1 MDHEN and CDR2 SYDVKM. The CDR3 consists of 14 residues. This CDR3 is CASSRGQGNTEAFF. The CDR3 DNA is TGTGCCAGCAGTCGCGGACAGGGAAACACTGAAGCTTTCTTT.

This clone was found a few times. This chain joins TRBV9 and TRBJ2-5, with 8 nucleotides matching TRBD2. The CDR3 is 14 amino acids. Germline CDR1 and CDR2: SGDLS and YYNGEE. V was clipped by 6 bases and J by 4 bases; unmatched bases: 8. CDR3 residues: CASTSGTRPETQYF. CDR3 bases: TGTGCCAGCACGTCCGGGACTAGACCAGAGACCCAGTACTTC. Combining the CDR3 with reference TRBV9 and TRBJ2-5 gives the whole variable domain DSGVTQTPKHLITATGQRVTLRCSPRSGDLSVYWYQQSLDQGLQFLIQYYNGEERAKGNILERFSAQQFPDLHSELNLSSLELGDSALYFCASTSGTRPETQYFGPGTRLLVL.

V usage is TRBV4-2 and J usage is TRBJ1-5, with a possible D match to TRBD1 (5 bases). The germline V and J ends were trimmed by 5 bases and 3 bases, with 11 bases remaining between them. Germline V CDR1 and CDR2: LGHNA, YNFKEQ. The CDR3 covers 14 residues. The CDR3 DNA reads TGTGCCAGCAGCGAACAGGTCTCCAATCAGCCCCAGCATTTT. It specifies CASSEQVSNQPQHF.

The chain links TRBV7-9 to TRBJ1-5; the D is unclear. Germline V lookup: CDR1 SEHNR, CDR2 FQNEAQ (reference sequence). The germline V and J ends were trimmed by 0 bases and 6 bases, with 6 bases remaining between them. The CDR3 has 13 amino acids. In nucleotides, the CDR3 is TGTGCCAGCAGCTTAGCGGCGGCTCAGCCCCAGCATTTT. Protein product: CASSLAAAQPQHF.

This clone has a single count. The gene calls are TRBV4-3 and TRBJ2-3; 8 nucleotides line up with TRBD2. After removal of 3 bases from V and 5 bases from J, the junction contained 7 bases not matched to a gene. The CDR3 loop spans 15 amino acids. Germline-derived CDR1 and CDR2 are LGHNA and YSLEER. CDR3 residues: CASSHVAGHLDTQYF. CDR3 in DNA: TGCGCCAGCAGCCATGTAGCGGGACATCTAGATACGCAGTATTTT.

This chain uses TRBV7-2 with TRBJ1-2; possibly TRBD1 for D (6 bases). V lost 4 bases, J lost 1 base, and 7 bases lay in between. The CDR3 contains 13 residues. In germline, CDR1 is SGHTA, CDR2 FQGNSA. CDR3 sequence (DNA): TGTGCCAGCAGCTCCAGGGGTAACTATGGCTACACCTTC. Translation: CASSSRGNYGYTF.

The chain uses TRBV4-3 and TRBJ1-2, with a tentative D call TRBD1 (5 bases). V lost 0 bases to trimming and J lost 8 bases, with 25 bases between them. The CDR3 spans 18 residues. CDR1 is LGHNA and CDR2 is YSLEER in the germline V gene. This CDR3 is CASSQEGYTYPGDSGYTF. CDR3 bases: TGCGCCAGCAGCCAAGAAGGCTACACTTACCCAGGTGACAGCGGCTACACCTTC.

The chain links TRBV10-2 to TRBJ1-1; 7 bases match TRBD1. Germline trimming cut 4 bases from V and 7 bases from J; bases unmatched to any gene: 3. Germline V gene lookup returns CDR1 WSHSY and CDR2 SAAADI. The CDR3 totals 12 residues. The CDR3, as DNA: TGCGCCAGCAGTGCAGGACAGGTTGAAGCTTTCTTT. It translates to CASSAGQVEAFF.

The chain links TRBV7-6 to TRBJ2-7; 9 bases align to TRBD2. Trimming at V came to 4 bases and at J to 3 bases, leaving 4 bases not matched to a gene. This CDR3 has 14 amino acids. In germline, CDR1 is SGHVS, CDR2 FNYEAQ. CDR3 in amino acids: CASSSSGTRYEQYF. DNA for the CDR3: TGTGCCAGCAGCTCTAGCGGGACCCGCTACGAGCAGTACTTC.

CDR3 in amino acids: CASSSGPRQPQHF. CDR3 coding DNA: TGTGCCAGCAGCTCCGGTCCCCGTCAGCCCCAGCATTTT. The gene calls are TRBV7-9 and TRBJ1-5; D is uncertain. V lost 4 bases, J lost 6 bases, and 10 bases lay in between. Germline loops: CDR1 SEHNR, CDR2 FQNEAQ (reference sequence). The CDR3 has 13 residues.

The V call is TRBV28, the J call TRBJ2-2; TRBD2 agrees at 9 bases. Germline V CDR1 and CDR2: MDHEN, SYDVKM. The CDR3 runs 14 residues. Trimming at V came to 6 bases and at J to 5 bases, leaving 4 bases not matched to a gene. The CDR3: CASRLAGETGELFF. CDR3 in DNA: TGTGCCAGCAGATTAGCGGGAGAGACCGGGGAGCTGTTTTTT.

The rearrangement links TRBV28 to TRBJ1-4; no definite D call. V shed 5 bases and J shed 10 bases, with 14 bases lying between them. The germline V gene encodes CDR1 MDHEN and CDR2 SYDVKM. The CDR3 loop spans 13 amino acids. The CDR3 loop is CASSPALVRKLFF. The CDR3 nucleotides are TGTGCCAGCAGTCCAGCCCTAGTTAGAAAACTGTTTTTT.

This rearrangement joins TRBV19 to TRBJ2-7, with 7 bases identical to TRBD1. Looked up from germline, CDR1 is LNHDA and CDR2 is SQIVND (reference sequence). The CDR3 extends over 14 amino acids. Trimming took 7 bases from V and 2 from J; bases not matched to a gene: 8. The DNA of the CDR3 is TGTGCCAGTAAAGCAAGACAGGGTGCCTACGAGCAGTACTTC. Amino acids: CASKARQGAYEQYF.

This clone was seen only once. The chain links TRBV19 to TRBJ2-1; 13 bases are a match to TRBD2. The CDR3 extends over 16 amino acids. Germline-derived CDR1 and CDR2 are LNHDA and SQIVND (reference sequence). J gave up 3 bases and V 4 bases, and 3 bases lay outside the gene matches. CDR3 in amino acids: CASSTRLAGGYNEQFF. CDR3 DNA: TGTGCCAGTAGTACCAGACTAGCGGGAGGCTACAATGAGCAGTTCTTC.

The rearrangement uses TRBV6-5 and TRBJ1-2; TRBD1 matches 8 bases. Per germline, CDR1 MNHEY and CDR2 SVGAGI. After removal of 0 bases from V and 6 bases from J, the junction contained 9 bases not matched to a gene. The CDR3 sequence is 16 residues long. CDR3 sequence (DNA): TGTGCCAGCAGTTACTCGCGGGGCAGGGGGCGGGATGGCTACACCTTC. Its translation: CASSYSRGRGRDGYTF.

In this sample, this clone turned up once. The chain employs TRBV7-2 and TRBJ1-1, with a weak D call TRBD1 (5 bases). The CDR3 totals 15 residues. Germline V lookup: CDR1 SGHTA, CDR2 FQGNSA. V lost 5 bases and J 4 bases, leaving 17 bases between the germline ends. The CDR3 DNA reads TGTGCCAGCAGCATGCCTCTGTCAGGGCTCACTGAAGCTTTCTTT. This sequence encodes CASSMPLSGLTEAFF.